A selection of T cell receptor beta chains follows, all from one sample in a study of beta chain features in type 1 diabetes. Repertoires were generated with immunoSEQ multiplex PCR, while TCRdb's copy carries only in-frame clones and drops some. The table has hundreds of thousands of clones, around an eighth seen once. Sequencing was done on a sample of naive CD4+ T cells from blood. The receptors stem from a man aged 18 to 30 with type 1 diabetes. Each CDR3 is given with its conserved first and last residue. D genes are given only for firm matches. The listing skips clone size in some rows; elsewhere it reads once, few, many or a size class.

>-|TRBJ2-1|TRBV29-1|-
TGCAGCGGCCAAGGGTCGGGGTCCTACAATGAGCAGTTCTTC
CSGQGSGSYNEQFF
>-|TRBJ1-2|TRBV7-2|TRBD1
TGTGCCAGCACCTTGACGAGGACAGGGGGGAACTATGGCTACACCTTC
CASTLTRTGGNYGYTF
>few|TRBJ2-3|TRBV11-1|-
TGTGCCAGCAGCTCGAGGGGCAACACAGATACGCAGTATTTT
CASSSRGNTDTQYF
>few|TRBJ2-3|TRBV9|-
TGTGCCAGCAGCGTAGGGGCTAGCGAGAACACAGATACGCAGTATTTT
CASSVGASENTDTQYF
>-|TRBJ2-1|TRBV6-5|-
TGTGCCAGCAGTTACTTGGGACATCCCCGGGAGCAGTTCTTC
CASSYLGHPREQFF
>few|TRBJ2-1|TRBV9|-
TGTGCCAGCAGCGCGCCTCAGGGAATTGAGCAGTTCTTC
CASSAPQGIEQFF
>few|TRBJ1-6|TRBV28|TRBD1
TGTGCCATACCAGGGGGAGGCTATAATTCACCCCTCCACTTT
CAIPGGGYNSPLHF
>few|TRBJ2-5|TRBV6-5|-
TGTGCCAGCAGTTACCTACAGGGGAGGGAGACCCAGTACTTC
CASSYLQGRETQYF
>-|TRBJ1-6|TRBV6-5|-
TGTGCCAGCAGTTACAGGGCAAATTCACCCCTCCACTTT
CASSYRANSPLHF
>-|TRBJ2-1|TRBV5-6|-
TGTGCCAGCAGCTTAAGCCTGGAGCAGTTCTTC
CASSLSLEQFF
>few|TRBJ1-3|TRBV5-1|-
TGCGCCAGCAGCTTGGGCAGCTCTGGAAACACCATATATTTT
CASSLGSSGNTIYF
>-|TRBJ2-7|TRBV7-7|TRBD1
TGTGCTAGCAGCCTGGGACAGGGTGTCGCCTACGAGCAGTACTTC
CASSLGQGVAYEQYF
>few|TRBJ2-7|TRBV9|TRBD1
TGTGCCAGCAGCGTAGACCCGGGACAGGGGGTCAACGAGCAGTACTTC
CASSVDPGQGVNEQYF
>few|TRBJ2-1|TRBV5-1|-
TGCGCCAGCAGCTTGCCGGGGATAGGCAATGAGCAGTTCTTC
CASSLPGIGNEQFF
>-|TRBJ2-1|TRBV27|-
TGTGCCAGCAGTTTTGAGGGGAGCTCCTACAATGAGCAGTTCTTC
CASSFEGSSYNEQFF
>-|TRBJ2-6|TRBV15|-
TGTGCCACGGGAGGTCCGGCCGGATACTCTGGGGCCAACGTCCTGACTTTC
CATGGPAGYSGANVLTF
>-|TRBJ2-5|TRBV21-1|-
TGTGCCAGCAGCTCCAGGACAGGGCCGCAAGAGACCCAGTACTTC
CASSSRTGPQETQYF
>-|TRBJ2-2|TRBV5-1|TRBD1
TGCGCCAGCAGCATCGGACAGGGGTCCGGGGAGCTGTTTTTT
CASSIGQGSGELFF
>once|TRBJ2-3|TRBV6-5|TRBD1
TGTGCCAGCAGGGCCGGGACAGGGCCAGATACGCAGTATTTT
CASRAGTGPDTQYF
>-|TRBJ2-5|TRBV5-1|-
TGCGCCAGCACGACAGGACCTCAAGAGACCCAGTACTTC
CASTTGPQETQYF
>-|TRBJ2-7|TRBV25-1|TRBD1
TGTGCCAGCAGTGAACGACAGGGGTTGAAGCAGTACTTC
CASSERQGLKQYF
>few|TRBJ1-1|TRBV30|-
TGTGCCTGGATGGTGAACACTGAAGCTTTCTTT
CAWMVNTEAFF